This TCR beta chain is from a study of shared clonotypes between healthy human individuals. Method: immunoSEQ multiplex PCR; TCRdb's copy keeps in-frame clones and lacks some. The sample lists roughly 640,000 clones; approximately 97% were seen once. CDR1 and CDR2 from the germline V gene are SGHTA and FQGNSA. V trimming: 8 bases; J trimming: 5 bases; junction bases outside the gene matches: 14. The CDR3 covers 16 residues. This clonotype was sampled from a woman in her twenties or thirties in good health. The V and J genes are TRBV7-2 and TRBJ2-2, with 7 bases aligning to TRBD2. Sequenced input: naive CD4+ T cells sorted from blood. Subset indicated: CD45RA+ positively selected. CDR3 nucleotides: TGTGCCAGCCCTAAAGATCGAGCGGGATATACCGGGGAGCTGTTTTTT. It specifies CASPKDRAGYTGELFF.